This entry lists 3 T cell receptor beta chains sequenced from one sample in a study of chemoradiotherapy in HPV16-positive cancers. The method was immunoSEQ multiplex PCR; TCRdb's version includes in-frame clones alone and lacks a portion of them. Found here are 25,000 to 35,000 clones, 88% of them singletons; the top ten hold around 4.8%. The sample consisted of blood, taken from a patient who underwent chemoradiotherapy. These receptors were taken from a human donor with HPV-associated anogenital cancer.

The chain uses TRBV7-2 and TRBJ2-7; 9 bases map to TRBD2. The trim removed 4 bases at V and 3 bases at J, leaving 4 bases unmatched. The germline CDR1 and CDR2 sequences are SGHTA and FQGNSA. CDR3 size: 14 residues. DNA for the CDR3: TGTGCCAGCAGCTCTTCTAGCGGGGTCTACGAGCAGTACTTC. Translating it yields CASSSSSGVYEQYF.

V gene TRBV28 combines with J gene TRBJ2-7, with D possibly TRBD2 on 6 matching bases. Germline V gene sequence: CDR1 MDHEN, CDR2 SYDVKM. Trimming removed 6 bases from V and 3 bases from J, with 15 bases in between. The CDR3 sequence is 14 residues long. The CDR3 here is CASSAGPRGYEQYF. The CDR3 nucleotides are TGTGCCAGCAGCGCGGGACCTCGCGGCTACGAGCAGTACTTC.

CDR3 in DNA: TGTGCCAGTAGTATATTCGGGGAAAGCAATCAGCCCCAGCATTTT. Translation gives CASSIFGESNQPQHF. J is TRBJ1-5 and V is TRBV19, with D uncertain. Germline CDR1 and CDR2: LNHDA and SQIVND (reference sequence). V shed 2 bases and J shed 1 base, with 9 bases lying between them. The CDR3 totals 15 residues.